This is a list of T cell receptor beta chains from one sample in a study of OX40 agonist ivuxolimab in advanced cancers. Sequencing used immunoSEQ multiplex PCR; TCRdb keeps in-frame clones, though not all of them. The sample has about 50,000 clones; 93% are singletons. Sequencing was performed on CD4+ or CD8+ T cells sorted from blood, taken in a trial of the OX40 agonist ivuxolimab. The receptors derive from an adult with an advanced solid tumor such as melanoma, head and neck, liver or kidney cancer. CDR3s include the opening cysteine and the closing phenylalanine or tryptophan. D genes are given only for firm matches. Not all rows give a size; the values are once, few, many and, for expanded clones, a class.

j_gene | abundance | d_gene | v_gene | len | CDR3aa | CDR3nt
TRBJ2-2 | - | - | TRBV9 | 17 | CASSPSMAAIFAGELFF | TGTGCCAGCAGCCCCTCCATGGCGGCAATATTTGCCGGGGAGCTGTTTTTT
TRBJ2-1 | - | - | TRBV30 | 11 | CARWEYNEQFF | TGTGCCCGATGGGAGTACAATGAGCAGTTCTTC
TRBJ1-5 | medium-sized | - | TRBV28 | 13 | CASSRPFLEPQHF | TGTGCCAGCAGCCGCCCCTTCTTGGAGCCCCAGCATTTT
TRBJ2-1 | - | - | TRBV13 | 13 | CASRSGFYNEQFF | TGTGCCAGCAGATCCGGATTCTACAATGAGCAGTTCTTC
TRBJ2-2 | - | - | TRBV28 | 14 | CASSFLENTGELFF | -
TRBJ2-1 | - | TRBD2 | TRBV28 | 20 | CASSSLGLAGGPFSYNEQFF | TGTGCCAGCAGTTCACTGGGACTAGCGGGAGGCCCGTTTTCCTACAATGAGCAGTTCTTC
TRBJ2-1 | - | TRBD2 | TRBV7-6 | 15 | CASSLTQREDNEQFF | TGTGCCAGCAGCTTAACCCAGCGGGAGGACAATGAGCAGTTCTTC
TRBJ2-2 | - | - | TRBV4-1 | 15 | CASSQVQGDTGELFF | TGCGCCAGCAGCCAAGTACAAGGAGACACCGGGGAGCTGTTTTTT
TRBJ2-5 | - | TRBD2 | TRBV9 | 17 | CASSVVGRTSGTETQYF | TGTGCCAGCAGCGTAGTCGGTCGGACTAGCGGGACCGAGACCCAGTACTTC
TRBJ2-1 | once | - | TRBV11-2 | 17 | CASSPLGGLSSYNEQFF | TGTGCCAGCAGCCCTCTCGGCGGACTTAGCTCCTACAATGAGCAGTTCTTC
TRBJ2-5 | - | - | TRBV11-3 | 13 | CASSLEERETQYF | TGTGCCAGCAGCTTAGAGGAGCGAGAGACCCAGTACTTC